Sequencing of this T cell receptor beta chain was carried out in a study of shared clonotypes between healthy human individuals. Study-wide context: A donor's plate count was three for CD4 naive and three for CD4 memory; CD8 naive had two and CD8 memory one. Study results and limitations: Exclusively blood specimens were collected; tissue repertoires likely differ.

Naive CD8 cells were CD45RO-negative, positively selected for CCR7, excluding terminally differentiated effector memory CD45RA+ cells. Healthy HIV-negative adults with no recent acute infections or vaccinations were recruited as donors. Concerning this clone itself: Its matching antigen is unknown.

DNA at about 0.2 ug, 25,000 to 35,000 T cell genomes, went into sorted-subset replicate PCRs. TCRdb's copy holds only in-frame clones and misses some; the assay was immunoSEQ multiplex PCR. The sample includes approximately 600,000 clones, roughly 95% of them seen just once. The germline V gene encodes CDR1 SQVTM and CDR2 ANQGSEA. The V gene end was trimmed by 5 bases and the J gene end by 3 bases; junction bases not matched to a gene: 5. The length of the CDR3 is 15 residues. This sequence was found in a woman aged 30 to 39 in good health. This chain connects TRBV29-1 to TRBJ2-2; 11 nucleotides match TRBD2. The source material was naive CD8+ T cells sorted from blood. DNA of the CDR3: TGCAGCGTTACTAGCGGGAGAGGGGACACCGGGGAGCTGTTTTTT. Its translation: CSVTSGRGDTGELFF.